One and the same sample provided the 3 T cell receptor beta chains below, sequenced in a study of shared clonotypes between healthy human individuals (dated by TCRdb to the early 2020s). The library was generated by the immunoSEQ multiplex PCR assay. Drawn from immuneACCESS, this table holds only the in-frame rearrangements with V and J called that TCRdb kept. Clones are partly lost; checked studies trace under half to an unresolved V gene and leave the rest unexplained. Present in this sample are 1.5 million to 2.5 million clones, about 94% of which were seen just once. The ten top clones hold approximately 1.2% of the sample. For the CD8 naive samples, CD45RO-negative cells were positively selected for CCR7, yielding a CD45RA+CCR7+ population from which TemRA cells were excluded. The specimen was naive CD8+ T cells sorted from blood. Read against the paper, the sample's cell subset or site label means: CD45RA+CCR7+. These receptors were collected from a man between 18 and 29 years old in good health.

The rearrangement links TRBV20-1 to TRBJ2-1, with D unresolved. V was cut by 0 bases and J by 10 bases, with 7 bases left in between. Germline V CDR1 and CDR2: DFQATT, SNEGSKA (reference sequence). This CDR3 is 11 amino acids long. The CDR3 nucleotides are TGCAGTGCTAGAGAAGGGTTGGAGCAGTTCTTC. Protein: CSAREGLEQFF.

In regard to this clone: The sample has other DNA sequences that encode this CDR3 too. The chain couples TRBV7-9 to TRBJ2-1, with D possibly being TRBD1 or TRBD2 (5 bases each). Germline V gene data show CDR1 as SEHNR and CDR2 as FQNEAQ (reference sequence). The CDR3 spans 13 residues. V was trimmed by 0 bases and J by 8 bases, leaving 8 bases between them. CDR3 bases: TGTGCCAGCAGCTTAGCGCTGGGGGATGAGCAGTTCTTC. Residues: CASSLALGDEQFF.

The CDR3 DNA is TGCGCCAGCAGTTTGGGGGACGAGCAGTACTTC. Its translation is CASSLGDEQYF. This chain connects TRBV4-1 to TRBJ2-7; the D gene could be TRBD1 or TRBD2 (5 bases each). V lost 6 bases, J lost 5 bases, and 8 bases lay in between. Germline V gives CDR1 MGHRA, CDR2 YSYEKL. The CDR3 runs 11 residues.